These 28 T cell receptor beta chains were all obtained from the same sample, sequenced in a study of T-cell memory formation after mild COVID-19. TCRdb reanalysed the 5' RACE reads using MiXCR and keeps one entry per CDR3 protein. The sample records roughly 610,000 distinct CDR3 sequences, 15% to 20% being singletons. What was sequenced was PBMCs or a T cell subset sorted from them (not recorded which). Every receptor here comes from an adult woman who had mild COVID-19 (a few samples of this study predate the infection). Cell type and time point are not known.

At least ten counts were recorded for this clonotype. The chain combines TRBV24-1 with TRBJ2-1; TRBD2 matches 16 bases. The CDR3 sequence is 20 residues long. Looked up from germline, CDR1 is KGHDR and CDR2 is SFDVKD. The V and J ends lost 5 bases and 3 bases, in that order; junction bases with no gene match: 12. The CDR3 region has the DNA TGTGCCACCAGTGCCACCCCGGGACTAGCGGGAGGGAAGTTCTACAATGAGCAGTTCTTC. This translates into CATSATPGLAGGKFYNEQFF.

CDR3: CSVAQGSSYNEQFF. CDR3 sequence (DNA): TGCAGCGTAGCACAGGGGAGCTCCTACAATGAGCAGTTCTTC. The chain employs TRBV29-1 and TRBJ2-1; the match to TRBD1 covers 7 bases. Losses at the gene ends were 6 bases for V and 0 bases for J; bases not matched to a gene: 5. The CDR3 runs 14 residues. Germline-derived CDR1 and CDR2 are SQVTM and ANQGSEA.

The chain carries TRBV7-2 and TRBJ1-4; tentatively, D is TRBD1 (6 bases). The germline V gene encodes CDR1 SGHTA and CDR2 FQGNSA. V lost 5 bases, J lost 2 bases, and 12 bases lay in between. The CDR3 totals 15 residues. The DNA of the CDR3 is TGTGCCAGCAGCATCAGGGGTTTGACTAATGAAAAACTGTTTTTT. Encoded protein: CASSIRGLTNEKLFF.

This chain links TRBV3-1 with TRBJ1-1; D not resolved. Looked up from germline, CDR1 is LGHDT and CDR2 is YNNKEL (reference sequence). V was cut by 5 bases and J by 10 bases, with 17 bases left in between. The CDR3 consists of 13 residues. CDR3 residues: CASSYLARQVAFF. CDR3 DNA: TGTGCCAGCAGCTATCTGGCCCGGCAGGTAGCTTTCTTT. The full variable domain, completed using reference TRBV3-1 and TRBJ1-1, is DTAVSQTPKYLVTQMGNDKSIKCEQNLGHDTMYWYKQDSKKFLKIMFSYNNKELIINETVPNRFSPKSPDKAHLNLHINSLELGDSAVYFCASSYLARQVAFFGQGTRLTVV.

The chain is built from TRBV20-1 and TRBJ2-2; the D is unclear. Germline CDR1 reads DFQATT; CDR2 reads SNEGSKA (reference sequence). V was trimmed by 4 bases and J by 2 bases, leaving 8 bases between them. CDR3 length: 13 amino acids. CDR3 nucleotides: TGCAGTGCTACTGCCCCTAACACCGGGGAGCTGTTTTTT. It is translated as CSATAPNTGELFF.

The chain recombines TRBV4-1 with TRBJ2-7; 8 nucleotides match TRBD1. Trimming cost V 1 base and J 6 bases; bases outside gene matches: 2. This CDR3 is 13 amino acids long. The germline gives CDR1 MGHRA, CDR2 YSYEKL. The CDR3 DNA reads TGCGCCAGCAGCCAAGGACAGGGGTTCGAGCAGTACTTC. Amino acid sequence: CASSQGQGFEQYF.

This chain links TRBV20-1 with TRBJ2-7, with 12 bases fitting TRBD2. The CDR3 totals 15 residues. Germline CDR1 is DFQATT and CDR2 is SNEGSKA (reference sequence). Unmatched junction bases numbered 3, after V lost 1 base and J lost 2 bases. CDR3 DNA sequence: TGCAGTGCTAGAGGCGCTAGCGGGAGGGCCTACGAGCAGTACTTC. It yields the protein CSARGASGRAYEQYF.

This clonotype was observed a handful of times. This chain joins TRBV12-3 or TRBV12-4 and TRBJ2-2; D not certain. The CDR3 is 16 amino acids. The V and J ends lost 2 bases and 6 bases respectively, with 16 bases between them. CDR3 bases: TGTGCCAGCAGTTTAACTCCAGGATCAAGCCCCGGGGAGCTGTTTTTT. It yields the protein CASSLTPGSSPGELFF.

The sample holds a few counts of this clonotype. The V call is TRBV15, the J call TRBJ1-5; a possible D gene is TRBD1 (5 bases). This CDR3 region has 16 residues. V lost 0 bases and J lost 6, with 15 bases in between. The germline CDR1 and CDR2 sequences are LNHNV and YYDKDF (reference sequence). The chain's CDR3 is CATSRDYRQSGQPQHF. CDR3 DNA: TGTGCCACCAGCAGAGATTATAGACAGAGTGGTCAGCCCCAGCATTTT.

The rearrangement joins TRBV29-1 to TRBJ2-7; D is ambiguous. The CDR3 runs to 10 residues. CDR1 SQVTM and CDR2 ANQGSEA come from the germline V gene. The germline V and J ends were trimmed by 6 bases and 7 bases, with 10 bases remaining between them. The CDR3 nucleotides read TGCAGCGTGCTCTACCGGGAGCAGTACTTC. Residues: CSVLYREQYF.

The table lists this clonotype with a few counts. The J gene is TRBJ1-1, the V gene TRBV19; a weak D match, TRBD1 (6 bases). The CDR3 extends over 15 amino acids. The V gene lost 4 bases and the J gene lost 0 bases, with 12 bases spanning the gap. Germline V gene sequence: CDR1 LNHDA, CDR2 SQIVND (reference sequence). The CDR3 spells CASSTLDSMNTEAFF. In DNA form, the CDR3 reads TGTGCCAGTAGTACTTTGGACAGTATGAACACTGAAGCTTTCTTT.

The chain couples TRBV7-3 to TRBJ2-3, with 8 bases that match TRBD2. CDR3 length equals 14 residues. Germline V gene lookup returns CDR1 SGHTA and CDR2 FQGTGA. The V segment lost 6 bases and the J segment 2 bases; nucleotides outside the gene matches: 4. The CDR3 DNA reads TGTGCCAGCAGTAGCGGGATGCACACAGATACGCAGTATTTT. Protein sequence: CASSSGMHTDTQYF.

In this sample, this clonotype turned up a few times. This chain joins TRBV20-1 and TRBJ2-5; D is unclear. With 5 bases removed from V and 5 bases from J, the gap between germline ends came to 18 bases. Per germline, CDR1 DFQATT and CDR2 SNEGSKA (reference sequence). This CDR3 spans 14 amino acids. The CDR3: CSALLGLAVETQYF. The CDR3 nucleotides read TGCAGTGCTCTTCTTGGGCTCGCTGTGGAGACCCAGTACTTC.

The rearrangement links TRBV5-4 to TRBJ2-7; D is possibly TRBD1 or TRBD2 (5 bases each). Per the germline V gene, CDR1 is SGHNT and CDR2 is YYREEE (reference sequence). This CDR3 has 16 amino acids. Trimming removed 0 bases from V and 4 bases from J, with 17 bases in between. CDR3 bases: TGTGCCAGCAGCTTGGCCGGGGTCACAGGAATTTACGAGCAGTACTTC. As protein: CASSLAGVTGIYEQYF.

This clonotype was counted only a few times. The chain employs TRBV9 and TRBJ2-7; a weak D match, TRBD1 (6 bases). Germline lookup yields CDR1 SGDLS and CDR2 YYNGEE. CDR3 length equals 15 residues. Trimming took 3 bases from V and 2 from J, leaving 15 bases between them. The CDR3, as DNA: TGTGCCAGCAGCGCGGACAGCGGCGGAGCCTACGAGCAGTACTTC. Its protein is CASSADSGGAYEQYF. Combining the CDR3 with reference TRBV9 and TRBJ2-7 gives the whole variable domain DSGVTQTPKHLITATGQRVTLRCSPRSGDLSVYWYQQSLDQGLQFLIQYYNGEERAKGNILERFSAQQFPDLHSELNLSSLELGDSALYFCASSADSGGAYEQYFGPGTRLTVT.

The V gene is TRBV7-9, the J gene TRBJ2-1; the match to TRBD2 covers 11 bases. The CDR3 length is 15 residues. V lost 5 bases to trimming and J lost 6 bases; unmatched junction nucleotides: 6. The germline CDR1 and CDR2 sequences are SEHNR and FQNEAQ (reference sequence). The CDR3 nucleotides are TGTGCCAGCAGCGAGACTAGCGGGGCGAGCAATGAGCAGTTCTTC. It translates to CASSETSGASNEQFF.

This clonotype was seen a single time. The chain combines TRBV14 with TRBJ2-7; D not resolved. Trimming removed 6 bases at V and 2 bases at J, with 8 bases between. This CDR3 contains 12 residues. The germline gives CDR1 SGHDN, CDR2 FVKESK. As DNA, the CDR3 is TGTGCCAGCAGTGCGTATGCCTACGAGCAGTACTTC. This gives the protein CASSAYAYEQYF.

This clonotype has only a few counts. The chain is built from TRBV12-3 or TRBV12-4 and TRBJ1-1; perhaps TRBD1 as D (5 bases). The CDR3 extends over 15 amino acids. V lost 2 bases and J 2 bases, leaving 12 bases between the germline ends. CDR3: CASSLTGRTNTEAFF. The CDR3 DNA reads as TGTGCCAGCAGTTTAACGGGGCGGACTAACACTGAAGCTTTCTTT.

This clonotype was seen a handful of times. The chain joins TRBV7-2 to TRBJ1-5, with D possibly being TRBD1 (5 bases). The ends were cut back, 1 base at V and 2 bases at J, with 12 bases in the middle. CDR1 is SGHTA, CDR2 FQGNSA, per germline. The CDR3 has 16 residues. CDR3 coding DNA: TGTGCCAGCAGCTTAGAAGGGGCGCTAGGCAATCAGCCCCAGCATTTT. Protein product: CASSLEGALGNQPQHF.

This clonotype was counted a few times. The CDR3 here is CASSPETVLQPGYTF. The CDR3 DNA is TGTGCCAGCAGCCCCGAGACAGTGCTCCAGCCTGGCTACACCTTC. This chain joins TRBV7-9 and TRBJ1-2; D might be TRBD1 (5 bases). The CDR3 has 15 residues. Per the germline V gene, CDR1 is SEHNR and CDR2 is FQNEAQ (reference sequence). Trimming removed 5 bases from V and 7 bases from J, with 20 bases in between.

This clonotype was detected only a few times. This chain joins TRBV5-5 and TRBJ2-5; D is perhaps TRBD2 (7 bases). CDR3 size: 13 residues. V lost 5 bases and J 5 bases, leaving 13 bases between the germline ends. From germline, CDR1 is SGHKS and CDR2 YYEKEE (reference sequence). The DNA of the CDR3 is TGTGCCAGCAGGAAGCGGGACACGGAGACCCAGTACTTC. It specifies CASRKRDTETQYF.

This clonotype was observed a handful of times. The J gene is TRBJ2-5, the V gene TRBV20-1; D is ambiguous. The CDR3 has 18 amino acids. CDR1 and CDR2 (germline): DFQATT, SNEGSKA (reference sequence). V lost 1 base to trimming and J lost 3 bases, with 24 bases between them. In nucleotides, the CDR3 is TGCAGTGCTAGAGGGGCTGGGAACACCTTAATACCCGAAGAGACCCAGTACTTC. This translates into CSARGAGNTLIPEETQYF.

The chain couples TRBV4-2 to TRBJ1-2; no reliable D call. Trimming removed 1 base from V and 8 bases from J, with 11 bases in between. The CDR3 totals 13 residues. The germline V gene encodes CDR1 LGHNA and CDR2 YNFKEQ. CDR3 region: CASSQGTRIGYTF. In nucleotides, the CDR3 is TGTGCCAGCAGCCAAGGGACCAGGATAGGCTACACCTTC.

The rearrangement joins TRBV12-3 or TRBV12-4 to TRBJ2-7; the match to TRBD1 covers 10 bases. There are 16 residues in the CDR3. Losses at the gene ends were 4 bases for V and 5 bases for J; bases not matched to a gene: 11. The CDR3 reads CASSSSRDRGQDEQYF. The CDR3 nucleotides read TGTGCCAGCAGTTCATCCCGAGACAGGGGGCAGGACGAGCAGTACTTC.

The sample holds a few counts of this clonotype. CDR3 in amino acids: CSALHGYEQYF. DNA for the CDR3: TGCAGTGCTTTACATGGCTACGAGCAGTACTTC. V gene TRBV20-1 combines with J gene TRBJ2-7; D is undetermined. Germline assignment: CDR1 DFQATT and CDR2 SNEGSKA (reference sequence). The length of the CDR3 is 11 residues. Between the trimmed V and J ends, which lost 5 bases and 3 bases, there was a span of 8 bases.

DNA for the CDR3: TGTGCCAGCAGCGACGATACCTGGGGCTATGGCTACACCTTC. This sequence encodes CASSDDTWGYGYTF. The V and J genes are TRBV7-3 and TRBJ1-2; unclear D gene. CDR3 length: 14 amino acids. Germline V CDR1 and CDR2: SGHTA, FQGTGA. V was clipped by 5 bases and J by 4 bases, with 14 bases between them.

This clonotype was detected a few times. This chain connects TRBV4-2 to TRBJ2-1, with D perhaps TRBD1 or TRBD2 (5 bases each). The CDR3 consists of 12 residues. Germline-derived CDR1 and CDR2 are LGHNA and YNFKEQ. V lost 0 bases and J lost 15, with 12 bases in between. CDR3 sequence: CASSQEGEQRFF. Here the CDR3 DNA reads TGTGCCAGCAGCCAAGAGGGGGAGCAGCGGTTCTTC.

The CDR3 DNA reads as TGTGCCAGCAGGAACGCCGGTCGGGAGTCCTATGGCTACACCTTC. Translating it yields CASRNAGRESYGYTF. The chain recombines TRBV5-4 with TRBJ1-2; D is undetermined. The CDR3 length is 15 residues. Germline lookup yields CDR1 SGHNT and CDR2 YYREEE (reference sequence). Trimming took off 5 bases at V and 4 bases at J, with 18 bases between the two ends.